This T cell receptor (beta chain) was documented in a study of shared clonotypes between healthy human individuals. Study-level information: The donor pool was made up of two women and three men aged 18 to 49. Study-level results: Rarefaction curves obtained for sorted subsets showed sequencing incomplete despite large depth.

To note about this clone: As yet, its antigen is unknown.

Trimming removed 7 bases from V and 1 base from J; junction bases left unmatched: 10. The CDR3 is 16 residues long. Germline CDR1 and CDR2: SGHDT and YYEEEE. Assay execution took place at the deep level. Per the authors' pipeline: Junction-only sequences produced by ImmunoSEQ had no quality scores, so filtering differed. Sequencing was performed with immunoSEQ multiplex PCR; in TCRdb, only in-frame clones are kept and a portion is missing. The V and J calls and the clone size are those of that table, but D and trimming were determined from the DNA. The sample yields 2 million to 2.5 million clones, about 94% seen once.

The gene calls are TRBV5-6 and TRBJ1-1; TRBD1 aligns across 10 bases. The sequencing input was naive CD4+ T cells sorted from blood. This sample's subset: CD45RA+ positively selected. This TCR came from a man younger than 35 in good health. The CDR3 sequence: CASGPDRGQPNTEAFF. The CDR3 bases are TGTGCCAGCGGACCTGACAGGGGGCAACCGAACACTGAAGCTTTCTTT.